The rows below give T cell receptor beta chains drawn from one sample of a study of OX40 agonist ivuxolimab in advanced cancers. The method was immunoSEQ multiplex PCR; TCRdb's version includes in-frame clones alone and lacks a portion of them. The sample lists 55,000 to 80,000 clones, about 90% occurring once. Here the sequenced sample was CD4+ or CD8+ T cells sorted from blood, taken in a trial of the OX40 agonist ivuxolimab. These receptors all come from an adult with an advanced solid tumor such as melanoma, head and neck, liver or kidney cancer. CDR3s include the opening cysteine and the closing phenylalanine or tryptophan. D genes are given only for firm matches. Expanded clones are given a class, and other clones once, few, many or no size at all.

v_call,d_call,clone_size,j_call,cdr3_aa,cdr3_nt
TRBV5-4,TRBD1,NA,TRBJ1-1,CASSLPRQGPNTEAFF,TGTGCCAGCAGCTTGCCCCGACAGGGGCCGAACACTGAAGCTTTTTTT
TRBV27,NA,NA,TRBJ1-5,CASSRVRGQPQHF,TGTGCCAGCAGCCGTGTACGGGGTCAGCCCCAGCATTTT
TRBV29-1,TRBD1,medium-sized,TRBJ1-1,CSVLDRKNTEAFF,TGCAGCGTCCTGGACAGGAAGAACACTGAAGCTTTCTTT
TRBV5-1,TRBD2,NA,TRBJ2-7,CASSLDSGLAGDEQYF,TGCGCCAGCAGCTTGGACTCGGGACTAGCGGGAGACGAGCAGTACTTC
TRBV5-8,NA,once,TRBJ2-1,CASSLMAGTHEQFF,TGTGCCAGCAGCTTGATGGCGGGGACCCATGAGCAGTTCTTC
TRBV29-1,NA,NA,TRBJ2-1,CSVSGSGEQFF,TGCAGCGTTTCCGGGAGTGGTGAGCAGTTCTTC
TRBV30,NA,NA,TRBJ2-7,CAWSDREEQYF,TGTGCCTGGAGTGATAGAGAGGAGCAGTACTTC
TRBV25-1,NA,NA,TRBJ2-7,CASSALSGYEQYF,TGTGCCAGCAGTGCTCTTAGCGGTTACGAGCAGTACTTC
TRBV9,NA,NA,TRBJ2-2,CASSLIPDITGELFF,TGTGCCAGCAGCCTAATCCCGGACATCACCGGGGAGCTGTTTTTT
TRBV10-3,TRBD2,NA,TRBJ2-7,CAISAGLAGGLYEQYF,TGTGCCATCAGCGCGGGACTAGCGGGAGGCCTCTACGAGCAGTACTTC
TRBV18,TRBD2,NA,TRBJ2-4,CASSPRPLAGSVAKNIQYF,TGTGCCAGCTCACCACGCCCACTAGCGGGAAGCGTAGCCAAAAACATTCAGTACTTC
TRBV5-1,TRBD1,once,TRBJ2-2,CASSLGDRANTGELFF,TGCGCCAGCAGCTTGGGGGACAGGGCGAACACCGGGGAGCTGTTTTTT
TRBV18,NA,NA,TRBJ1-2,CASSPELQGVDGYTF,TGTGCCAGCTCACCAGAACTACAGGGTGTGGATGGCTACACCTTC
TRBV5-6,NA,NA,TRBJ2-5,CASSAPGWQETQYF,TGTGCCAGCAGCGCCCCAGGGTGGCAAGAGACCCAGTACTTC
TRBV27,NA,NA,TRBJ2-1,CASSSREFDEQFF,TGTGCCAGCAGTTCACGGGAGTTCGATGAGCAGTTCTTC
TRBV28,NA,NA,TRBJ1-4,CASFQANEKLFF,TGTGCCAGCTTTCAGGCTAATGAAAAACTGTTTTTT
TRBV1,NA,NA,TRBJ2-3,CTSSQWGGDTQYF,TGCACCAGCAGCCAGTGGGGTGGGGATACGCAGTATTTT
TRBV28,NA,NA,TRBJ2-1,CASSSERANEQFF,TGTGCCAGCAGTTCCGAGAGGGCGAATGAGCAGTTCTTC
TRBV16,TRBD2,NA,TRBJ2-7,CASSRAGLAEIEQYF,TGTGCCAGCAGCCGCGCGGGACTAGCGGAAATCGAGCAGTACTTC
TRBV18,TRBD2,NA,TRBJ2-4,CASSAREGFKNIQYF,TGTGCCAGCTCAGCCCGGGAGGGGTTCAAAAACATTCAGTACTTC
TRBV28,TRBD1,NA,TRBJ1-2,CASIGGPPANYGYTF,TGTGCCAGCATAGGGGGCCCCCCAGCTAACTATGGCTACACCTTC
TRBV11-1,NA,NA,TRBJ2-1,CASSRGTGPYNEQFF,TGTGCCAGCAGCCGAGGGACCGGCCCATACAATGAGCAGTTCTTC
TRBV7-9,TRBD2,NA,TRBJ2-5,CASSLIAGAVETQYF,TGTGCCAGCAGCTTAATAGCGGGAGCGGTAGAGACCCAGTACTTC
TRBV28,NA,NA,TRBJ2-2,CASSKAGTGELFF,TGTGCCAGCAGTAAAGCGGGTACCGGGGAGCTGTTTTTT
TRBV2,NA,NA,TRBJ2-3,CASRAGLTALGSTDTQYF,TGTGCCAGCAGAGCCGGACTAACGGCTTTGGGGAGCACAGATACGCAGTATTTT
TRBV30,NA,NA,TRBJ1-5,CAFRTGIRQPQHF,TGTGCCTTTAGGACGGGGATAAGGCAGCCCCAGCATTTT
TRBV10-1,NA,NA,TRBJ2-1,CAREDYRGEFF,TGCGCCAGGGAGGACTACCGTGGGGAGTTCTTC
TRBV6-1,TRBD2,NA,TRBJ2-4,CASSEGVAGGGGNIQYF,TGTGCCAGCAGTGAAGGTGTTGCGGGAGGGGGTGGAAACATTCAGTACTTC
TRBV5-1,TRBD1,NA,TRBJ2-1,CASTFVRTGDDEQFF,TGCGCCAGCACCTTCGTCCGGACAGGGGACGATGAGCAGTTCTTC
TRBV28,NA,NA,TRBJ2-1,CASSFPGERQFF,TGTGCCAGCAGTTTCCCGGGGGAACGGCAGTTCTTC
TRBV19,TRBD1,NA,TRBJ1-6,CASTLQGGNSPLHF,TGTGCCAGTACCCTACAGGGGGGGAATTCACCCCTCCACTTT
TRBV10-3,NA,NA,TRBJ2-3,CAISPTSQGGLGADTQYF,TGTGCCATCAGTCCCACCTCCCAGGGAGGCCTCGGTGCAGATACGCAGTATTTT
TRBV28,NA,NA,TRBJ2-7,CASSSPNFEHSLEQYF,TGTGCCAGCAGTTCTCCGAACTTCGAGCATTCCCTCGAGCAGTACTTC
TRBV6-6,NA,NA,TRBJ2-7,CASSRTRGSEQYF,TGTGCCAGCAGTAGGACAAGGGGGAGCGAGCAGTACTTC
TRBV5-4,NA,NA,TRBJ1-4,CASSRRDTWGEKLFF,TGTGCCAGCAGCCGCCGGGACACTTGGGGTGAAAAACTGTTTTTT
TRBV18,TRBD2,NA,TRBJ2-7,CASSPQGLAGAEQYF,TGTGCCAGCTCACCACAAGGACTAGCGGGAGCCGAGCAGTACTTC
TRBV4-1,NA,NA,TRBJ1-2,CASSQPLTGDGRGYTF,TGCGCCAGCAGCCAACCCCTGACAGGAGACGGGAGGGGCTACACCTTC
TRBV28,NA,NA,TRBJ2-3,CASSFGWEDASTDTQYF,TGTGCCAGCAGTTTTGGTTGGGAGGACGCCAGCACAGATACGCAGTATTTT
TRBV29-1,NA,once,TRBJ1-2,CSVSPSGTPNYGYTF,TGCAGCGTTTCCCCTAGCGGGACCCCCAACTATGGCTACACCTTC
TRBV7-3,TRBD1,NA,TRBJ2-3,CASSDPGTGSSKGTDTQYF,TGTGCCAGCAGCGACCCCGGGACAGGGTCCTCCAAAGGCACAGATACGCAGTATTTT
TRBV5-1,NA,NA,TRBJ2-7,CASSLAPGRSSYEQYF,TGCGCCAGCAGCTTGGCCCCGGGACGGAGCTCCTACGAGCAGTACTTC
TRBV19,TRBD2,NA,TRBJ2-2,CASSMGGVSAGELFF,TGTGCCAGTAGTATGGGAGGGGTGTCGGCCGGGGAGCTGTTTTTT
TRBV5-4,NA,NA,TRBJ1-2,CASSSKFGARQWIF,TGTGCCAGCAGCTCGAAGTTTGGGGCGCGACAGTGGATCTTC
TRBV5-1,NA,NA,TRBJ1-4,CASRNRDLNEKLFF,TGCGCCAGCCGTAACCGGGACCTTAATGAAAAACTGTTTTTT
TRBV28,NA,NA,TRBJ1-2,CASSTRGYGYTF,TGTGCCAGCAGCACCCGGGGTTACGGCTACACCTTC
TRBV23-1,TRBD2,once,TRBJ2-1,CASSQSGTSGRAANEQFF,TGCGCCAGCAGTCAATCCGGGACTAGCGGGAGGGCCGCAAATGAGCAGTTCTTC
TRBV7-3,TRBD2,NA,TRBJ2-3,CASSTGTSGRSRTDTQYF,TGTGCCAGCAGCACCGGGACTAGCGGGAGATCGCGCACAGATACGCAGTATTTT
TRBV5-5,NA,NA,TRBJ2-3,CASSLASSRDTQYF,TGTGCCAGCAGCTTGGCGTCTAGCCGAGATACGCAGTATTTT
TRBV9,NA,once,TRBJ2-5,CASSVAGRGVQETQYF,TGTGCCAGCAGCGTAGCGGGGCGTGGGGTCCAAGAGACCCAGTACTTC
TRBV20-1,TRBD2,once,TRBJ2-1,CSKLAEYEQFF,TGCAGTAAGCTAGCGGAATACGAGCAGTTCTTC
TRBV6-5,NA,NA,TRBJ1-1,CASSPLTGNTEAFF,TGTGCCAGCAGTCCGCTGACAGGGAACACTGAAGCTTTCTTT
TRBV7-3,NA,NA,TRBJ2-2,CASSFTGLPGGLGELFF,TGTGCCAGCAGCTTTACAGGACTACCAGGGGGTTTGGGGGAGCTGTTTTTT
TRBV6-4,TRBD2,NA,TRBJ2-3,CASSLTRTSGRAYGTDTQYF,TGTGCCAGCAGCCTCACTCGGACTAGCGGGAGGGCCTATGGCACAGATACGCAGTATTTT
TRBV7-3,TRBD1,NA,TRBJ2-2,CASSPTTGPGELFF,TGTGCCAGCAGTCCTACGACAGGGCCCGGGGAGCTGTTTTTT
TRBV19,NA,NA,TRBJ2-7,CASRHPTGGEQYF,TGTGCCAGTAGGCACCCCACAGGCGGGGAGCAGTACTTC
TRBV19,NA,NA,TRBJ1-4,CASSIRAEKLFF,TGTGCCAGTAGTATTAGGGCGGAAAAACTGTTTTTT
TRBV5-1,NA,NA,TRBJ2-4,CASSLGGNIQYF,TGCGCCAGCAGCTTGGGGGGGAACATTCAGTACTTC
TRBV2,TRBD1,NA,TRBJ1-3,CASRSTGGKGNTIYF,TGTGCCAGCAGATCGACAGGGGGGAAAGGAAACACCATATATTTT
TRBV5-5,NA,NA,TRBJ2-2,CASSAWRDTGELFF,TGTGCCAGCAGCGCGTGGCGGGACACCGGGGAGCTGTTTTTT
TRBV7-8,NA,NA,TRBJ2-5,CASSLMQETQYF,TGTGCCAGCAGCTTAATGCAAGAGACCCAGTACTTC